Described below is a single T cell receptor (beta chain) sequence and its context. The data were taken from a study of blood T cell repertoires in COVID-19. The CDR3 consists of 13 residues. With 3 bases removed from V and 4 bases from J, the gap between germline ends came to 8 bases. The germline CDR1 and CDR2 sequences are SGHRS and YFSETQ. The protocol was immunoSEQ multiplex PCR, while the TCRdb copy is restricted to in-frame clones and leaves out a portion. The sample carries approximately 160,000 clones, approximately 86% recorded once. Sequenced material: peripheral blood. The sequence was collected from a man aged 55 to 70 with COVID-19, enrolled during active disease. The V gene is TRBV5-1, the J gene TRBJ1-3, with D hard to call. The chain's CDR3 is CASSSTQGNTIYF. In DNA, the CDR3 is TGCGCCAGCAGCTCAACCCAGGGAAACACCATATATTTT.